This TCR beta chain was sequenced during a study of Ad26.COV2.S vaccination and SARS-CoV-2 variants. Sequencing used immunoSEQ multiplex PCR; TCRdb keeps in-frame clones, though not all of them. Among under 600,000 clones, 80% to 90% were seen once, and the ten largest hold about 1.5%. The CDR3 spans 14 residues. Trimming stripped 8 bases from V and 6 bases from J, with 19 bases between. CDR1 SNHLY and CDR2 FYNNEI come from the germline V gene. Described treatment: over 15 received Ad26.COV2.S at low or high dose, single or two shots; about 5 received placebo; per-sample allocation not given. Day 63 after the first vaccine or placebo injection was the time point for sampling.

V usage is TRBV2 and J usage is TRBJ1-1; weak D call: TRBD1 (5 bases). Sequences were derived from peripheral blood, sampled in a trial of Ad26.COV2.S vaccine versus placebo. The TCR was taken from a person aged 18 to 65 who received the Ad26.COV2.S COVID-19 vaccine or a placebo. This chain's CDR3 is CASESGDGRSEAFF. Written as DNA, the CDR3 is TGTGCCAGCGAGTCGGGGGACGGTAGGTCTGAAGCTTTCTTT. Supplemented by reference TRBV2 and TRBJ1-1, the full variable domain reads EPEVTQTPSHQVTQMGQEVILRCVPISNHLYFYWYRQILGQKVEFLVSFYNNEISEKSEIFDDQFSVERPDGSNFTLKIRSTKLEDSAMYFCASESGDGRSEAFFGQGTRLTVV.